A selection of T cell receptor beta chains follows, all from one sample in a study of identical twins. Using its own MiXCR run on the 5' RACE reads, TCRdb lists one record per CDR3 protein. The sample yields 700,000 or so distinct CDR3 sequences, under 9% seen once. This sample was also put to use in a study of yellow fever vaccine responses in identical twins.

Sequences were obtained from PBMCs. The origin of the receptors is a woman aged 18-29 years in good health. Both conserved end residues are part of each CDR3. A D gene is named only where the DNA matches it firmly. Where a row states a size, it is once, few, many or the class of an expanded clone; other rows omit it.

TGTGCCAGCAGTTACGAGCTTTCGGCGGAGACCCAGTACTTC	CASSYELSAETQYF	few	.	TRBV6-5	TRBJ2-5
TGTGCCACCAGTGAAATTGGTTCGGGAAGGAGGGAGACCCAGTACTTC	CATSEIGSGRRETQYF	few	.	TRBV24-1	TRBJ2-5
TGCGCCAGCAGCCAAGAATCTCTAGCGAACACCGGGGAGCTGTTTTTT	CASSQESLANTGELFF	few	.	TRBV4-1	TRBJ2-2
TGTGCCAGTAGTATTAGCAACGGGGAGCTGTTTTTT	CASSISNGELFF	.	.	TRBV19	TRBJ2-2
TGCAGTGCTAAGGGACAGAAGAATCAGCCCCAGCATTTT	CSAKGQKNQPQHF	few	TRBD1	TRBV20-1	TRBJ1-5
TGCAGCGTCGCCAGCCGGGGACTTCCCCACGAGCAGTACTTC	CSVASRGLPHEQYF	few	.	TRBV29-1	TRBJ2-7
TGTGCCAGCAGCTTAGTGGGTGGGTACAATGAGCAGTTCTTC	CASSLVGGYNEQFF	many	.	TRBV7-9	TRBJ2-1
TGCGCCAGCAGCTTGATAGGGGACAGCCAGCCCCAGCATTTT	CASSLIGDSQPQHF	few	TRBD1	TRBV5-1	TRBJ1-5
TGTGCCAGCAGCTTAGCGTCGGGGAAGTACACCGGGGAGCTGTTTTTT	CASSLASGKYTGELFF	.	.	TRBV7-2	TRBJ2-2
TGCGCCAGCAGCCAGGGGACTAGCGGGAGTGAGACCCAGTACTTC	CASSQGTSGSETQYF	.	TRBD2	TRBV4-1	TRBJ2-5
TGCGCCAGCAGCCTCACGACTAGCGGGAGGGCCCTCTACGAGCAGTACTTC	CASSLTTSGRALYEQYF	few	TRBD2	TRBV4-1	TRBJ2-7
TGCGCCAGCAGCTTGGCTTTGCGGACAGGGTATGACGAGCAGTACTTC	CASSLALRTGYDEQYF	few	TRBD1	TRBV5-1	TRBJ2-7
TGTGCCAGCAGTTCCTCAATGTTTGACTACGAGCAGTACTTC	CASSSSMFDYEQYF	few	.	TRBV28	TRBJ2-7
TGTGCCAGCAGCTTAGTCCAAATGCCAGGGGCCGAGCAGTACTTC	CASSLVQMPGAEQYF	.	.	TRBV7-2	TRBJ2-7
TGCAGCGCCAGGCTGGTGGGCGAGACCCAGTACTTC	CSARLVGETQYF	many	.	TRBV29-1	TRBJ2-5
TGTGCCAGCAGCTTGCCAGCGGGGGATTCTTTCGCGAAGCGGGATACGCAGTATTTT	CASSLPAGDSFAKRDTQYF	.	TRBD2	TRBV11-1	TRBJ2-3
TGTGCCAGCAGCTGGGAAAGCGCTTTAGCCAAAAACATTCAGTACTTC	CASSWESALAKNIQYF	many	.	TRBV7-2	TRBJ2-4
TGTGCCTGGAACGCGGGACAGGATGAAAAACTGTTTTTT	CAWNAGQDEKLFF	few	TRBD1	TRBV30	TRBJ1-4
TGTGCCAGCAGTTTACAACAGGGGTCTGGGGCCAACGTCCTGACTTTC	CASSLQQGSGANVLTF	few	TRBD1	TRBV12-3/TRBV12-4	TRBJ2-6
TGTGCCAGCATGTCCGGGGGGACAGGGTCCTTGGCAACCACAACCAAGCAGTTCTTC	CASMSGGTGSLATTTKQFF	few	TRBD1	TRBV2	TRBJ2-1
TGCAGTGCTAGAGATCCCGGGGTGAGGGAGACCCAGTACTTC	CSARDPGVRETQYF	few	.	TRBV20-1	TRBJ2-5
TGCGCCAGCAGCTTGGAGGGGGGGACATATCTTGAGCAGTTCTTC	CASSLEGGTYLEQFF	few	.	TRBV5-1	TRBJ2-1
TGTGCCAGCAATCCAGCCACCACAGGGCCCTATAGCTCTGGGGCCAACGTCCTGACTTTC	CASNPATTGPYSSGANVLTF	few	.	TRBV6-2/TRBV6-3	TRBJ2-6
TGCGCCAGCAGCTTGGAGGCAGGGGGCGTCTACGAGCAGTACTTC	CASSLEAGGVYEQYF	.	TRBD1	TRBV5-1	TRBJ2-7
TGCGCCAGCAGCCCGACAGGGAATGGCGAGCAGTACTTC	CASSPTGNGEQYF	many	TRBD1	TRBV5-1	TRBJ2-7
TGTGCCACCAGCAGACAGGGGCTGGACAAAAACATTCAGTACTTC	CATSRQGLDKNIQYF	.	.	TRBV15	TRBJ2-4
TGCAGTGCTAGAGCAGGTCAGGGGGCAGATACGCAGTATTTT	CSARAGQGADTQYF	.	TRBD1	TRBV20-1	TRBJ2-3
TGTGCCAGCAGCTACCGACTAGCGGGAGCAGTTAGGTCCTACAATGAGCAGTTCTTC	CASSYRLAGAVRSYNEQFF	many	TRBD2	TRBV11-1	TRBJ2-1
TGTGCCAGCAGTTCACAGGGGTGGGAGCTGTTTTTT	CASSSQGWELFF	.	TRBD1	TRBV28	TRBJ2-2
TGTGCCAGCAGCTTAGGGATCGTCCAGGGGGAAGATGAGCAGTTCTTC	CASSLGIVQGEDEQFF	.	TRBD1	TRBV7-6	TRBJ2-1
TGTGCCAGCAGCTTCGGCTCCCACACCTGGGAGCTGTTTTTT	CASSFGSHTWELFF	.	.	TRBV5-6	TRBJ2-2
TGTGCCAGCAGGGTATATGGACAGGGCATCCGAAAACAAGAGACCCAGTACTTC	CASRVYGQGIRKQETQYF	many	TRBD1	TRBV12-3/TRBV12-4	TRBJ2-5
TGTGCCAGCATTTCGGGCTCTACGAACACCGGGGAGCTGTTTTTT	CASISGSTNTGELFF	many	.	TRBV28	TRBJ2-2
TGCGCCAGCGGTGGGCAGGACTACAATGAGCAGTTCTTC	CASGGQDYNEQFF	few	.	TRBV5-1	TRBJ2-1
TGTGCCAGCAGTTCGGGACTAGCGGGAGCAGATACGCAGTATTTT	CASSSGLAGADTQYF	many	TRBD2	TRBV27	TRBJ2-3
TGTGCCAGCAGCCAAGATCCAGCTAGCTCCTACAATGAGCAGTTCTTC	CASSQDPASSYNEQFF	.	.	TRBV4-2	TRBJ2-1
TGTGCCAGCAGTTTTACAACTAGCGATGAGCAGTTCTTC	CASSFTTSDEQFF	few	TRBD2	TRBV2	TRBJ2-1
TGTGCCAGCAGTTACTCGATAGGGTTTCAGCCCCAGCATTTT	CASSYSIGFQPQHF	many	.	TRBV6-5	TRBJ1-5
TGTGCCAGCAGCACCGGAGCCGGGGGAACCTACGAGCAGTACTTC	CASSTGAGGTYEQYF	.	.	TRBV2	TRBJ2-7
TGTGCCAGCAGTTACCCTAGACAGGTTACCTACGAGCAGTACTTC	CASSYPRQVTYEQYF	.	.	TRBV6-2/TRBV6-3	TRBJ2-7
TGTGCCAGCAGCTTAGCTGCTAATCAGCCCCAGCATTTT	CASSLAANQPQHF	few	.	TRBV7-3	TRBJ1-5
TGTGCCAGCACGAGACAGCACTCCTACGAGCAGTACTTC	CASTRQHSYEQYF	.	.	TRBV6-1	TRBJ2-7
TGTGCCAGCAGTGTCCGGGCTAATGAAAAACTGTTTTTT	CASSVRANEKLFF	few	.	TRBV12-3/TRBV12-4	TRBJ1-4
TGCAGCGCCGACGCCCTAGGAGGGACTGGCGAGCAGTACTTC	CSADALGGTGEQYF	many	.	TRBV29-1	TRBJ2-7
TGCAGTGCTATCAGTGCGGCAAACATTCAGTACTTC	CSAISAANIQYF	many	.	TRBV20-1	TRBJ2-4
TGCAGTGCTAATCCGGGTTCTTCGGGCAATCAGCCCCAGCATTTT	CSANPGSSGNQPQHF	few	.	TRBV20-1	TRBJ1-5
TGCGCCAGCAGCCGCCGGACTAGCGGGGGAGAGACCCAGTACTTC	CASSRRTSGGETQYF	.	TRBD2	TRBV5-1	TRBJ2-5
TGTGCCAGCAGCCCACCCGGGACAGGGTTCAATGAGCAGTTCTTC	CASSPPGTGFNEQFF	few	TRBD1	TRBV7-3	TRBJ2-1
TGTGCCAGCGGACATCCGCGGGACAGATATTCACCCCTCCACTTT	CASGHPRDRYSPLHF	few	TRBD1	TRBV5-5	TRBJ1-6
TGCAGCGTTGATGAGGGATTCTATGGCTACACCTTC	CSVDEGFYGYTF	.	.	TRBV29-1	TRBJ1-2
TGCAGCATATCCCTCGCCTACGAGCAGTACTTC	CSISLAYEQYF	few	.	TRBV29-1	TRBJ2-7
TGCGCCAGCACCGAACGGGGGGGGAGCGAGCAGTTCTTC	CASTERGGSEQFF	many	TRBD2	TRBV5-1	TRBJ2-1
TGTGCCAGCAGCGCCAGTCCGGGACTAGCGGTCACCGGGGAGCTGTTTTTT	CASSASPGLAVTGELFF	.	TRBD2	TRBV7-9	TRBJ2-2
TGTGCCAGCAGTTCCTCTCCCGGGATAAAGACCCAGTACTTC	CASSSSPGIKTQYF	.	.	TRBV27	TRBJ2-5
TGTGCCAGCAGCCATAGCAGGGGCAATCAGCCCCAGCATTTT	CASSHSRGNQPQHF	few	.	TRBV3-1	TRBJ1-5